This passage covers 21 T cell receptor beta chains from one sample sequenced in a study of T cell changes during pregnancy in multiple sclerosis. Only in-frame clones appear in the TCRdb table, and some are missing; sequencing was by immunoSEQ multiplex PCR. Among 15,000 to 20,000 clones listed, around 86% were seen once. The specimen was CD8+ T cells from peripheral blood mononuclear cells, collected in the third trimester of pregnancy. These TCRs come from a female donor in good health, enrolled as a control in a pregnancy study.

The chain is built from TRBV29-1 and TRBJ1-5; tentative D call: TRBD1 (5 bases). CDR1 and CDR2 (germline): SQVTM, ANQGSEA. The CDR3 sequence is 13 residues long. V was pared by 7 bases and J by 6 bases, with 16 bases between. The CDR3 sequence: CSAEVGGGQPQHF. CDR3 coding DNA: TGCAGCGCCGAAGTTGGGGGGGGTCAGCCCCAGCATTTT.

The sample holds one count of this clone. The rearrangement joins TRBV27 to TRBJ1-6, with D unresolved. The CDR3 consists of 16 residues. Germline loops: CDR1 MNHEY, CDR2 SMNVEV (reference sequence). Trimming pared 2 bases from V and 0 bases from J, leaving 8 bases between. The CDR3 is CASSLGRSSYNSPLHF. Here the CDR3 DNA reads TGTGCCAGCAGTTTAGGGAGAAGCTCCTATAATTCACCCCTCCACTTT.

This rearrangement joins TRBV6-1 to TRBJ1-5, with D possibly being TRBD1 (5 bases). V was clipped by 4 bases and J by 0 bases, with 7 bases between them. The CDR3 loop spans 14 amino acids. From germline, CDR1 is MNHNS and CDR2 SASEGT. DNA of the CDR3: TGTGCCAGCAGTGCAGGGTTTAGCAATCAGCCCCAGCATTTT. Translation gives CASSAGFSNQPQHF.

The V and J genes are TRBV28 and TRBJ2-7, with a tentative D call TRBD2 (6 bases). V dropped 7 bases and J dropped 4 bases, with 11 bases sitting between them. This CDR3 is built from 12 residues. In germline, CDR1 is MDHEN, CDR2 SYDVKM. CDR3 residues: CASTEGSYEQYF. Here the CDR3 DNA reads TGTGCCAGCACGGAGGGAAGTTACGAGCAGTACTTC.

This rearrangement joins TRBV6-4 to TRBJ2-3; 9 bases fit TRBD2. CDR1 and CDR2 (germline): MRHNA, SNTAGT. Trimming took 8 bases from V and 4 from J; bases not matched to a gene: 10. The CDR3 extends over 15 amino acids. The CDR3 DNA sequence: TGTGCCAGCGGAGATAGCGGGGGAGGGTCAGATACGCAGTATTTT. Residues: CASGDSGGGSDTQYF.

The gene calls are TRBV28 and TRBJ1-2; 10 nucleotides align to TRBD1. CDR1 MDHEN and CDR2 SYDVKM come from the germline V gene. With V trimmed by 5 bases and J by 7 bases, 7 bases remained unmatched. CDR3 length: 14 amino acids. CDR3 coding DNA: TGTGCCAGCAGTCCCCGGACAGGGGGTAGTGGCTACACCTTC. Amino acids: CASSPRTGGSGYTF.

The chain has TRBV7-2 and TRBJ2-7, with TRBD2 matching 7 bases. The CDR3 consists of 15 residues. The trim removed 1 base at V and 2 bases at J, leaving 5 bases unmatched. Germline loops: CDR1 SGHTA, CDR2 FQGNSA. Written as DNA, the CDR3 is TGTGCCAGCAGCTTAGTTACGGGAGGTCCCTACGAGCAGTACTTC. It codes for CASSLVTGGPYEQYF.

Only one count was recorded for this clone. The CDR3 here is CASSPTGQGASSNQPQHF. The CDR3 DNA reads as TGTGCCAGCAGCCCCACGGGACAGGGGGCCAGTAGCAATCAGCCCCAGCATTTT. The chain joins TRBV7-9 to TRBJ1-5, with 12 bases identical to TRBD1. J gave up 0 bases and V 5 bases, and 8 bases lay outside the gene matches. Per the germline V gene, CDR1 is SEHNR and CDR2 is FQNEAQ (reference sequence). The CDR3 totals 18 residues.

This chain uses TRBV6-1 with TRBJ2-6; 7 positions agree with TRBD1. V lost 3 bases and J lost 1; bases outside the gene matches: 9. There are 18 residues in the CDR3. Germline CDR1 and CDR2: MNHNS and SASEGT. CDR3 protein: CASSEQGVLVSGANVLTF. The DNA for the CDR3 is TGTGCCAGCAGTGAGCAGGGGGTCTTGGTGTCTGGGGCCAACGTCCTGACTTTC.

The rearrangement links TRBV11-2 to TRBJ1-5, with D hard to call. The CDR3 is 13 residues long. V gave up 0 bases and J gave up 6 bases, with 6 bases separating them. Germline V CDR1 and CDR2: SGHAT, FQNNGV. The DNA of the CDR3 is TGTGCCAGCAGCTTAGACCAGATTCAGCCCCAGCATTTT. It specifies CASSLDQIQPQHF.

The count of this clone is one. V and J are TRBV10-3 and TRBJ2-6; D call uncertain. Between the trimmed V and J ends, which lost 0 bases and 2 bases, there was a span of 5 bases. Germline loops: CDR1 ENHRY, CDR2 SYGVKD. The CDR3 is made up of 15 amino acids. In nucleotides, the CDR3 is TGTGCCATCAGTGAGTCGGCAACTGGGGCCAACGTCCTGACTTTC. Its protein product is CAISESATGANVLTF.

The chain employs TRBV9 and TRBJ2-5, with D tentatively TRBD2 (5 bases). Germline V CDR1 and CDR2: SGDLS, YYNGEE. V lost 0 bases and J lost 5, with 17 bases in between. The CDR3 totals 16 residues. This CDR3 is CASSVGVGWSGETQYF. Written as DNA, the CDR3 is TGTGCCAGCAGCGTAGGTGTCGGATGGAGCGGCGAGACCCAGTACTTC.

This chain joins TRBV5-6 and TRBJ2-1, with a weak D call TRBD2 (7 bases). This CDR3 has 14 amino acids. V was trimmed by 6 bases and J by 9 bases, leaving 19 bases between them. CDR1 SGHDT and CDR2 YYEEEE come from the germline V gene. The CDR3 sequence is CASTRRTRGTEQFF. In nucleotides, the CDR3 is TGTGCCAGCACCAGACGGACTAGGGGGACTGAGCAGTTCTTC.

The V gene is TRBV21-1, the J gene TRBJ2-4; the table gives TRBD1 as D, unverified against the DNA. TRBV21-1 is a pseudogene segment. This CDR3 has 17 amino acids. As DNA, the CDR3 is TGTGCCAGCAGCGTACGGACAAAACTCACAGCCAAAAACATTCAGTACTTC. As protein: CASSVRTKLTAKNIQYF.

This sequence joins TRBV27 and TRBJ2-4; D may be TRBD1 (7 bases). The germline gives CDR1 MNHEY, CDR2 SMNVEV (reference sequence). The CDR3 is 14 residues long. The V end was cut by 6 bases, the J end by 7 bases, with 16 bases between. CDR3 sequence reads: CASSPQGGGNIQYF. CDR3 DNA: TGTGCCAGCAGCCCTCAGGGGGGTGGCAACATTCAGTACTTC.

This clone turned up a few times. The V call is TRBV6-4, the J call TRBJ2-1, with 10 positions matching TRBD1. Per germline, CDR1 MRHNA and CDR2 SNTAGT. The CDR3 runs to 15 residues. Trimming took 3 bases from V and 8 from J; bases not matched to a gene: 7. The CDR3 here is CASSEGTGAGDEQFF. The DNA of the CDR3 is TGTGCCAGCAGTGAAGGGACAGGGGCCGGGGATGAGCAGTTCTTC.

The V and J genes are TRBV14 and TRBJ1-6, with 7 bases identical to TRBD1. V was clipped by 0 bases and J by 10 bases; unmatched bases: 6. Per the germline V gene, CDR1 is SGHDN and CDR2 is FVKESK. CDR3 length equals 15 residues. In DNA form, the CDR3 reads TGTGCCAGCAGCCAAGAAACGCCAGGGGGATCACCCCTCCACTTT. It yields the protein CASSQETPGGSPLHF.

The chain has TRBV4-1 and TRBJ1-1, with 10 nucleotides matching TRBD1. Germline loops: CDR1 MGHRA, CDR2 YSYEKL. The CDR3 runs 16 residues. Trimming at V came to 5 bases and at J to 1 base, leaving 7 bases not matched to a gene. CDR3 DNA: TGCGCCAGCAGCTCACGACAGGGGGCCGGGAACACTGAAGCTTTCTTT. Translating it yields CASSSRQGAGNTEAFF.

The rearrangement uses TRBV6-1 and TRBJ1-1, with D tentatively TRBD1 (6 bases). The CDR3 is 14 residues long. Germline V gene sequence: CDR1 MNHNS, CDR2 SASEGT. V was cut by 6 bases and J by 1 base, with 12 bases left in between. The CDR3 coding sequence is TGTGCCAGCAGGTCGGACAGTGGGAACACTGAAGCTTTCTTT. As protein: CASRSDSGNTEAFF.

The chain employs TRBV7-2 and TRBJ2-3; TRBD2 agrees at 7 bases. V lost 3 bases to trimming and J lost 1 base; unmatched junction nucleotides: 1. The CDR3 spans 14 residues. Per the germline V gene, CDR1 is SGHTA and CDR2 is FQGNSA. The CDR3 DNA sequence: TGTGCCAGCAGCTTTGCGGGAGGCACAGATACGCAGTATTTT. Protein: CASSFAGGTDTQYF.

This chain connects TRBV7-9 to TRBJ1-2; possible D gene TRBD1, 6 bases. Looked up from germline, CDR1 is SEHNR and CDR2 is FQNEAQ (reference sequence). Trimming removed 4 bases at V and 2 bases at J, with 17 bases between. This CDR3 region has 16 residues. The CDR3 sequence: CASSSTIRTANYGYTF. CDR3 coding DNA: TGTGCCAGCAGCTCTACGATTAGGACAGCAAACTATGGCTACACCTTC.